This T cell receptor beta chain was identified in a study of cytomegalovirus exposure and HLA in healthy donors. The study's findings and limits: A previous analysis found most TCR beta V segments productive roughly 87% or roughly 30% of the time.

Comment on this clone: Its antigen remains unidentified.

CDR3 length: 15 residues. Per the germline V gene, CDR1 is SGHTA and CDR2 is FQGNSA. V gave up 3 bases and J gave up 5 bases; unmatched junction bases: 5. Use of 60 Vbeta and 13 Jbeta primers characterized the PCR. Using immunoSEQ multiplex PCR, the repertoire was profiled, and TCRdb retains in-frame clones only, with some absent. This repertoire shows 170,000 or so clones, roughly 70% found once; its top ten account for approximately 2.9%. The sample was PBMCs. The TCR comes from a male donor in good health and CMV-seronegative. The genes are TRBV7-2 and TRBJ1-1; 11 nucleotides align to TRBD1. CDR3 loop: CASSLGGQGGTEAFF. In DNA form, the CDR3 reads TGTGCCAGCAGCTTGGGGGGACAGGGGGGAACTGAAGCTTTCTTT.